This is a list of T cell receptor beta chains from one sample in a study of blood T cell repertoires in COVID-19. Assay used: immunoSEQ multiplex PCR; TCRdb lists only in-frame clones, some missing. The sample consists of 150,000 to 200,000 clones, around nine tenths of them appearing once. Sequenced sample: peripheral blood. These receptors originate from a woman between 18 and 29 years old who had recovered from COVID-19. Both conserved end residues are part of each CDR3.

j_gene | v_gene | CDR3aa
TRBJ1-1 | TRBV5-1 | CASSQGPAGSAEAFF
TRBJ1-4 | TRBV18 | CASSPSSRGSAINEKLFF
TRBJ1-2 | TRBV18 | CASSPGWGEGYGYTF
TRBJ2-2 | TRBV18 | CASSPPASGYTGELFF
TRBJ2-7 | TRBV5-1 | CASSPRTGGIYEQYF
TRBJ1-1 | TRBV3-1/TRBV3-2 | CASSHRGALNTEAFF
TRBJ1-2 | TRBV29-1 | CSGDSPSYGYTF
TRBJ1-1 | TRBV9 | CASSATGVGNTEAFF
TRBJ2-2 | TRBV5-1 | CASSALAGKGGELFF
TRBJ1-5 | TRBV2 | CASSDSRGGNQPQHF
TRBJ2-1 | TRBV2 | CASTLNRSGNEQFF
TRBJ2-3 | TRBV24-1 | CAAAGGAGGDTQYF
TRBJ2-2 | TRBV7-3 | CASSPLQGVGGELFF
TRBJ2-1 | TRBV7-3 | CASSQNSAQGYNEQFF
TRBJ1-1 | TRBV9 | CASSFTGSNTEAFF
TRBJ1-5 | TRBV29-1 | CSVGQTSNQPQHF
TRBJ2-2 | TRBV4-2 | CASRPGLDTGELFF
TRBJ1-4 | TRBV4-1 | CASSQVQRAGEKLFF
TRBJ2-1 | TRBV28 | CASSSPVSGTHEQFF
TRBJ2-3 | TRBV6-2/TRBV6-3 | CASSYSIGLDTDTQYF
TRBJ2-3 | TRBV5-1 | CASSVGLEADTQYF
TRBJ1-2 | TRBV5-1 | CASSLAEGLGYTF
TRBJ2-1 | TRBV6-4 | CASSPGSHPYNEQFF
TRBJ1-6 | TRBV7-2 | CASSPAASLYNSPLHF
TRBJ1-3 | TRBV7-6 | CASSSRPQGYLGNTIYF
TRBJ2-2 | TRBV4-3 | CASSQEVGGAGELFF
TRBJ2-1 | TRBV6-4 | CASSDSARSGRWGNEQFF
TRBJ1-3 | TRBV6-5 | CASSTGGLGNTIYF
TRBJ1-1 | TRBV7-3 | CASSLNPGNTEAFF
TRBJ2-3 | TRBV29-1 | CSAKLAADFTDTQYF
TRBJ2-4 | TRBV7-3 | CASSLQTAGNIQYF
TRBJ2-5 | TRBV27 | CASSPLGGEETQYF
TRBJ2-3 | TRBV6-5 | CASSKQGRRTDTQYF
TRBJ1-2 | TRBV6-6 | CASSYGTVDGYTF
TRBJ1-5 | TRBV5-6 | CASSLFRAGANQPQHF
TRBJ1-5 | TRBV7-2 | CASSSGLVDQPQHF
TRBJ1-1 | TRBV7-2 | CASSLASLQGATEAFF
TRBJ2-1 | TRBV19 | CASSYLRSGRLQFF
TRBJ2-3 | TRBV7-3 | CASSWGTSGDTQYF
TRBJ2-7 | TRBV7-2 | CASSSFFYEQYF
TRBJ2-5 | TRBV7-7 | CASSLDSGDQETQYF
TRBJ2-1 | TRBV7-2 | CASSPTLAGSYNEQFF
TRBJ2-3 | TRBV7-2 | CASSLGRLGTDTQYF
TRBJ2-1 | TRBV6-4 | CASSDISGRARDEQFF
TRBJ1-1 | TRBV29-1 | CSPGGWGTEAFF
TRBJ1-1 | TRBV4-1 | CASSQLTGTEAFF
TRBJ2-7 | TRBV12-3/TRBV12-4 | CASSLGGNEQYF
TRBJ2-7 | TRBV2 | CATTEGAYEQYF
TRBJ1-1 | TRBV19 | CATRPDRAGSTEAFF
TRBJ1-2 | TRBV27 | CASSFWDRGYGYTF
TRBJ2-4 | TRBV5-1 | CASSKTGIAKNIQYF
TRBJ2-2 | TRBV29-1 | CSVSGLASGTGELFF
TRBJ2-1 | TRBV19 | CASSLRDRGNEQFF
TRBJ2-3 | TRBV3-1/TRBV3-2 | CASSQDLALTDTQYF
TRBJ2-1 | TRBV2 | CASSEWAGGYNEQFF
TRBJ2-5 | TRBV9 | CASSVGTSGAETQYF
TRBJ2-7 | TRBV7-2 | CASSYDRTYEQYF
TRBJ1-4 | TRBV7-9 | CASSSRQLNEKLFF